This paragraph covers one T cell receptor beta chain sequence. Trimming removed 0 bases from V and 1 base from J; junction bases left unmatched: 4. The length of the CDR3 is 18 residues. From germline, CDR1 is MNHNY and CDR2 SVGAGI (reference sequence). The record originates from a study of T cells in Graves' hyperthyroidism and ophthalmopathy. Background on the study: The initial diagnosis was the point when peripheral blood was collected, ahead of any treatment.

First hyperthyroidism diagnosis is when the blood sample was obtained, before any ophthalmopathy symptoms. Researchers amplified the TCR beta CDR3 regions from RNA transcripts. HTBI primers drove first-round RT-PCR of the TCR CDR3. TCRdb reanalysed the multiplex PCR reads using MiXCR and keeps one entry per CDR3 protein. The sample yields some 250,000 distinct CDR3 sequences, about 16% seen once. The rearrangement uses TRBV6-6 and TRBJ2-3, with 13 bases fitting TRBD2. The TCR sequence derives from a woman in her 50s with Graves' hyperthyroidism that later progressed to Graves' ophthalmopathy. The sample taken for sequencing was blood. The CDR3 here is CASSYSTGTSGGTDTQYF. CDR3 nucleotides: TGTGCCAGCAGTTACTCGACCGGGACTAGCGGGGGCACAGATACGCAGTATTTT.